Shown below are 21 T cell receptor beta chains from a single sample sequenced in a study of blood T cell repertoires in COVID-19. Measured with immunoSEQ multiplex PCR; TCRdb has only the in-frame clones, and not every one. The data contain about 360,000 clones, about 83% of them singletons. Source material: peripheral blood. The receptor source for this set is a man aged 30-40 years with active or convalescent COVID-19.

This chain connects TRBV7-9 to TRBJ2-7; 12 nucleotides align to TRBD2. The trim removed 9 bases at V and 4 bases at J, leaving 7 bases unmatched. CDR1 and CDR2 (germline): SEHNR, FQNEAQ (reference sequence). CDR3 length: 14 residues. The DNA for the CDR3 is TGTGCCAGTTCTGGACTAGCGGGAATATACGAGCAGTACTTC. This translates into CASSGLAGIYEQYF.

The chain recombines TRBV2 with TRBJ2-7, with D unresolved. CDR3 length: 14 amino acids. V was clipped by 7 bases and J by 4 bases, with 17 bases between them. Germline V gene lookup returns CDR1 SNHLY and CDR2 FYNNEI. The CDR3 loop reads CASTESIGAYEQYF. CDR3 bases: TGTGCCAGCACCGAGAGTATCGGAGCTTACGAGCAGTACTTC.

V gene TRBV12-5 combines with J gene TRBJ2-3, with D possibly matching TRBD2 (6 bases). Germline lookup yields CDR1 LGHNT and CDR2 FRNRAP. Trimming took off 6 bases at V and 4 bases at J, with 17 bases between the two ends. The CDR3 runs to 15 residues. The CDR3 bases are TGTGCTAGTGGAAGGGGACTGGAGGCGCCAGATACGCAGTATTTT. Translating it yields CASGRGLEAPDTQYF. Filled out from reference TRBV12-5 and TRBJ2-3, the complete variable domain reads DARVTQTPRHKVTEMGQEVTMRCQPILGHNTVFWYRQTMMQGLELLAYFRNRAPLDDSGMPKDRFSAEMPDATLATLKIQPSEPRDSAVYFCASGRGLEAPDTQYFGPGTRLTVL.

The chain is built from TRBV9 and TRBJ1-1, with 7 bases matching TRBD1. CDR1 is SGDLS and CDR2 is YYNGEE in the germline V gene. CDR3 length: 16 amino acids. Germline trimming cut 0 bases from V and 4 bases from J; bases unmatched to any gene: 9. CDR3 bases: TGTGCCAGCAGCGTAGCTGGACAGGCGGTAGGCACTGAAGCTTTCTTT. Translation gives CASSVAGQAVGTEAFF.

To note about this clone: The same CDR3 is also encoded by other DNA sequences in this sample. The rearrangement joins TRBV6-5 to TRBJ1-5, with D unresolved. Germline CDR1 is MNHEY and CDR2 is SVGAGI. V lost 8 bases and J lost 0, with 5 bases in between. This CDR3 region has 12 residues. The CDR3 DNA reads TGTGCCAGCCGGGGTAGCAATCAGCCCCAGCATTTT. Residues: CASRGSNQPQHF.

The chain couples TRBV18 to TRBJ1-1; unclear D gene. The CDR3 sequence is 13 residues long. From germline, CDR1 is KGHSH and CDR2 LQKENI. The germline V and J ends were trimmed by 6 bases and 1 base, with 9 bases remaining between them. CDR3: CASSLWRNTEAFF. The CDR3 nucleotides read TGTGCCAGCTCCCTCTGGAGGAACACTGAAGCTTTCTTT.

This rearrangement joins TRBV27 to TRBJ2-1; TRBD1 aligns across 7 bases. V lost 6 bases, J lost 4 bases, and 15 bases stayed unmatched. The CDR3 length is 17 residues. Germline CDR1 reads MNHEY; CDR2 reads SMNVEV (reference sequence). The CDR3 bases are TGTGCCAGCAGGCGGTGGCTCCAGGGGGAAGCTTACAATGAGCAGTTCTTC. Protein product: CASRRWLQGEAYNEQFF.

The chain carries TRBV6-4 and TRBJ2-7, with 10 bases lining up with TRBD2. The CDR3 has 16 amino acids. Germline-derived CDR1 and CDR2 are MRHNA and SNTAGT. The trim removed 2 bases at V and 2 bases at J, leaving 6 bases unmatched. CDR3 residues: CASSDTLAGVTYEQYF. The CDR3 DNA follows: TGTGCCAGCAGTGACACCCTAGCGGGGGTCACCTACGAGCAGTACTTC.

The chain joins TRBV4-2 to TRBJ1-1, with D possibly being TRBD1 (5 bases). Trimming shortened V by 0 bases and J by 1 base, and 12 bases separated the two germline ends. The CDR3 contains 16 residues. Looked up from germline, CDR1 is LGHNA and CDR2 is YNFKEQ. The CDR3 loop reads CASSQELGGANTEAFF. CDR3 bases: TGTGCCAGCAGCCAAGAGCTCGGGGGAGCGAACACTGAAGCTTTCTTT.

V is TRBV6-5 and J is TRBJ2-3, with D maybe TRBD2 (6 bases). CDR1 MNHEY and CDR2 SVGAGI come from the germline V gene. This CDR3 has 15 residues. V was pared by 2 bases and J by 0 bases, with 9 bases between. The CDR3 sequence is CASSYRGSSTDTQYF. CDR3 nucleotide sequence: TGTGCCAGCAGTTACCGGGGGTCTAGCACAGATACGCAGTATTTT.

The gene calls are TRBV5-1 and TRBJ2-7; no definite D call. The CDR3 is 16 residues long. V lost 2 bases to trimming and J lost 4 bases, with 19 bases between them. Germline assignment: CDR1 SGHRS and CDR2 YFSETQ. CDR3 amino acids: CASSFAYHSKPYEQYF. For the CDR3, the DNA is TGCGCCAGCAGCTTTGCCTACCACTCAAAACCATACGAGCAGTACTTC.

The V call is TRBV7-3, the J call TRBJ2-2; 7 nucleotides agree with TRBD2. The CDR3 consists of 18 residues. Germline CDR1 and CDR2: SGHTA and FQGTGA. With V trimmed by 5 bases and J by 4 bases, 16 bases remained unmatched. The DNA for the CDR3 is TGTGCCAGCAGCCCAATAGGGCGCACTAGCGCGAGCACCGGGGAGCTGTTTTTT. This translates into CASSPIGRTSASTGELFF.

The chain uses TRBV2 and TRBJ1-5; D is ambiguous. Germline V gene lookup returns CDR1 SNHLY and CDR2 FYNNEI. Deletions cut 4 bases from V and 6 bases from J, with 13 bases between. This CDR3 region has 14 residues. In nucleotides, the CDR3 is TGTGCCAGCAGTGCGGCGGAGGGCGGTCAGCCCCAGCATTTT. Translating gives CASSAAEGGQPQHF.

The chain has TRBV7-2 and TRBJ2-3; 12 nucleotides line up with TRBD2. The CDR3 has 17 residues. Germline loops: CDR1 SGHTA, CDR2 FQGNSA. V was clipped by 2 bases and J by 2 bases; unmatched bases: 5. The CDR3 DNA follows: TGTGCCAGCAGCTTACTAGCGGGGGGGCAGGACACAGATACGCAGTATTTT. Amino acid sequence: CASSLLAGGQDTDTQYF.

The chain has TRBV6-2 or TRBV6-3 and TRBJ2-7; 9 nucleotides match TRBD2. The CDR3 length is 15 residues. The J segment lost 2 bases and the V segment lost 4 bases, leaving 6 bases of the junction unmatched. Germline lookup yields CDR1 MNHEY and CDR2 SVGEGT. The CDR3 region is CASSLLAGAPYEQYF. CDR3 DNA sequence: TGTGCCAGCAGTTTATTAGCGGGGGCACCCTACGAGCAGTACTTC.

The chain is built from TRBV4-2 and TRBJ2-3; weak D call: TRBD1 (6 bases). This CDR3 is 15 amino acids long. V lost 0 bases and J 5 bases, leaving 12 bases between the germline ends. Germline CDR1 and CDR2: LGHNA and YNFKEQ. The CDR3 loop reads CASSQDGRGIDTQYF. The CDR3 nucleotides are TGTGCCAGCAGCCAAGACGGCAGGGGAATAGATACGCAGTATTTT.

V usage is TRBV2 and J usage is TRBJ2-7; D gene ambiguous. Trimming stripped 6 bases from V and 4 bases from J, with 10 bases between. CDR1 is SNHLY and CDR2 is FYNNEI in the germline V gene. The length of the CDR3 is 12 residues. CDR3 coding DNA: TGTGCCAGCAGCGCGCGGTGGTACGAGCAGTACTTC. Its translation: CASSARWYEQYF.

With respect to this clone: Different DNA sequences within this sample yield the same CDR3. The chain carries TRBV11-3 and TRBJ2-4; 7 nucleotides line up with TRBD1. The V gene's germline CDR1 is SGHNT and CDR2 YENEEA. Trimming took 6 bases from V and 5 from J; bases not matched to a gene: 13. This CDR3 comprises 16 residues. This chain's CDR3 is CASSLGRTGGENIQYF. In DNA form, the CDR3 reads TGTGCCAGCAGTCTTGGAAGGACAGGTGGGGAAAACATTCAGTACTTC.

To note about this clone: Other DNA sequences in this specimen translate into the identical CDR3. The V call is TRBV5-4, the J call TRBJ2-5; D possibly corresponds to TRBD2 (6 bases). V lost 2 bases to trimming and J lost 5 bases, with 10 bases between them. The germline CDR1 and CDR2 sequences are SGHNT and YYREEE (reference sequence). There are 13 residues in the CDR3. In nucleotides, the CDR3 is TGTGCCAGCAGCTTTAATCGGGGGGAGACCCAGTACTTC. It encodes CASSFNRGETQYF.

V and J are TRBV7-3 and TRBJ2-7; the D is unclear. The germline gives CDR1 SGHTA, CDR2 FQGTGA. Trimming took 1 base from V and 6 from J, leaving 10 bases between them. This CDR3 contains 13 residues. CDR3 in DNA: TGTGCCAGCAGCTTAAGTACAGTGGGCGAGCAGTACTTC. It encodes CASSLSTVGEQYF.

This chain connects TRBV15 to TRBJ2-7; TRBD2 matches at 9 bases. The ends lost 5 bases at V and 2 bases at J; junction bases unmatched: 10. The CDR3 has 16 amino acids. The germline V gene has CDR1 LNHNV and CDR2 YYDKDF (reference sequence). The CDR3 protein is CATSVSQLAGTYEQYF. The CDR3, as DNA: TGTGCCACCAGCGTTAGCCAACTAGCGGGTACCTACGAGCAGTACTTC.